This T cell receptor beta chain was sequenced for a study of molecular identifiers for immune sequencing clone quantification. V was cut by 3 bases and J by 1 base, with 13 bases left in between. Germline V gene sequence: CDR1 DFQATT, CDR2 SNEGSKA (reference sequence). The CDR3 contains 14 residues. Each CDR3 protein gets one entry after TCRdb re-called the PCR reads with MiXCR. This table holds approximately 90,000 distinct CDR3 sequences, 21% found once. This clonotype has at least ten counts. The receptor comes from a human donor in good health. Some libraries in this study had Jurkat cell RNA spiked in. The chain carries TRBV20-1 and TRBJ2-7, with D possibly matching TRBD2 (5 bases). Sample: naive CD8+ T cells from blood, with Jurkat cell RNA spiked in. Regarding subset: FACS-sorted CD8+CD4-CCR7+CD45RA+ naive T cells. CDR3 sequence reads: CSARGVWDSYEQYF. DNA for the CDR3: TGCAGTGCTAGGGGAGTATGGGATTCCTACGAGCAGTACTTC.